This T cell receptor beta chain was captured in a study of cytomegalovirus exposure and HLA in healthy donors. Across the study: HLA-typed donors contributed approximately 86 million unique TCRs, which were held in an early data release.

Study-wide results and limits: With further analysis later on, most CMV-associated TCR beta chains appeared HLA-restricted. Researchers catalogued 150 or so TCR beta chains as cytomegalovirus-associated.

Only a few counts were recorded for this clone. What it binds is not known. Trimming cost V 1 base and J 3 bases, with 16 bases left between them. The germline gives CDR1 SGHRS, CDR2 YFSETQ. There are 16 residues in the CDR3. The PCR employed 60 Vbeta primers together with 13 Jbeta primers. In the authors' methods: An analysis performed later counted 73 million or so unique TCR beta chains (roughly 11 million of them shared). Profiled with immunoSEQ multiplex PCR; TCRdb holds only in-frame clones, not every one. V and J calls and clone size follow that table, whereas D and trimming were derived from the DNA. In the table there are roughly 130,000 clones, approximately 80% of which are singletons.

The chain is built from TRBV5-1 and TRBJ2-5; the D gene is possibly TRBD1 (5 bases). This TCR was sampled from a woman aged 18-29 years in good health and CMV-seropositive. Source material: PBMCs. The CDR3 loop reads CASSLSPGHSKETQYF. In DNA form, the CDR3 reads TGCGCCAGCAGCTTGTCTCCCGGACACTCAAAAGAGACCCAGTACTTC.